The present T cell receptor (beta chain) was sequenced within a study of T cell therapy after organ transplantation. As concerns this clone: Its antigen is unknown.

Time point reported: 20-29 weeks after completion of therapy. The study, taken as a whole, reports: Endogenous clonotypes not in therapy products appeared after therapy alongside transferred ones. Minimal repertoire change after therapy followed marked pretherapy expansions in nonresponders.

CDR3 length equals 13 residues. Germline-derived CDR1 and CDR2 are SGDLS and YYNGEE. The V end was cut by 2 bases, the J end by 5 bases, with 10 bases between. Assay: immunoSEQ multiplex PCR; the TCRdb copy retains only in-frame clones and omits some. The sample shows around 19,000 clones, roughly 84% of them seen only once. The rearrangement uses TRBV9 and TRBJ1-1; TRBD1 might be the D (5 bases). The specimen comprised CD8+ T cells from blood, sampled after autologous CMV-specific T cell therapy. This TCR was recovered from a human patient who had received a solid organ transplant and had CMV disease. A share of the T cells may be of graft donor origin. The CDR3: CASSVGGKTEAFF. The DNA for the CDR3 is TGTGCCAGCAGCGTTGGGGGGAAGACTGAAGCTTTCTTT.